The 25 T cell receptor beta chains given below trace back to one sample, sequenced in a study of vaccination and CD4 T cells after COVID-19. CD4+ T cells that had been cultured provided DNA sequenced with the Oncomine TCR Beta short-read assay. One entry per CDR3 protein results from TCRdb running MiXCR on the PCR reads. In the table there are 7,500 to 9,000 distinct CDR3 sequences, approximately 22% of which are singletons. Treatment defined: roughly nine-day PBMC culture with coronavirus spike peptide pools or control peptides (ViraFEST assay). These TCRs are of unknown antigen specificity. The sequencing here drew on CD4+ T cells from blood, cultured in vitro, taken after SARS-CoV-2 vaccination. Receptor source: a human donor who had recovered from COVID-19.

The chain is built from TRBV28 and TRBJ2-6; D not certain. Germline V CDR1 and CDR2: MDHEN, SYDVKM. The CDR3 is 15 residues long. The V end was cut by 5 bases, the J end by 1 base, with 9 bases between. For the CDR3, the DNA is TGTGCCAGCAGTCGAACCCGTTCTGGGGCCAACGTCCTGACTTTC. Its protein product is CASSRTRSGANVLTF.

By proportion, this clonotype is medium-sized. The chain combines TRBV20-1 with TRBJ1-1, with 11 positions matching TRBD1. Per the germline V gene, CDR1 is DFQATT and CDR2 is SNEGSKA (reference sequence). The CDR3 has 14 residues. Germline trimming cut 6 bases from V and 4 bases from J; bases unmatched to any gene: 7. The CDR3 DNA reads TGCAGTGCCCCAATCGGGACAGGGGGCACTGAAGCTTTCTTT. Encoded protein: CSAPIGTGGTEAFF.

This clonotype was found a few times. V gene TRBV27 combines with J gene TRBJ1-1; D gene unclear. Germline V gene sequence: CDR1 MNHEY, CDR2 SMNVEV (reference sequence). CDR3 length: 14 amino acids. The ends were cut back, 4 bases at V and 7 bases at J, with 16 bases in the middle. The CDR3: CASSYWYGRDEAFF. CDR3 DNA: TGTGCCAGCAGTTATTGGTATGGGAGGGATGAAGCTTTCTTT.

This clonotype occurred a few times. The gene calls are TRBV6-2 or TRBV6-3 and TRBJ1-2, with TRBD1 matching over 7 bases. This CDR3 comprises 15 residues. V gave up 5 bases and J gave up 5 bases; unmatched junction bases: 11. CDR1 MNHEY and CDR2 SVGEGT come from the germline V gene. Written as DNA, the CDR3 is TGTGCCAGCAGTCAACAGGGGTCCCTCTTATATGGCTACACCTTC. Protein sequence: CASSQQGSLLYGYTF.

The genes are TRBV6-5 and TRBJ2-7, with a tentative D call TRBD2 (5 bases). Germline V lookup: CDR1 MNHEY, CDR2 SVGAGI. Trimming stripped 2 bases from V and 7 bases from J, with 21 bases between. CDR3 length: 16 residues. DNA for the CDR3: TGTGCCAGCAGTTACGGGAGCTCAAACCTAAAATTGGAGCAGTACTTC. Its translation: CASSYGSSNLKLEQYF.

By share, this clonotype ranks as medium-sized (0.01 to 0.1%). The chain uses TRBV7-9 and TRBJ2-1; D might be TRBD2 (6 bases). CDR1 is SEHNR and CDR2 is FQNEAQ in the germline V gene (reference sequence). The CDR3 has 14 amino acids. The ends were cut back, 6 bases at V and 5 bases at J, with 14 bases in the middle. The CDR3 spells CASSETGSHNEQFF. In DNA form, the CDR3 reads TGTGCCAGCAGTGAAACCGGGAGCCACAATGAGCAGTTCTTC.

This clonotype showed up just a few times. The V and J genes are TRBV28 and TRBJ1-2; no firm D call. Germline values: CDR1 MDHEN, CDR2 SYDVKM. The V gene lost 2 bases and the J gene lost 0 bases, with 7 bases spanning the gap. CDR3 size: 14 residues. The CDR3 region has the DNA TGTGCCAGCAGTTTAAGCAGGTCTAACTATGGCTACACCTTC. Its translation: CASSLSRSNYGYTF.

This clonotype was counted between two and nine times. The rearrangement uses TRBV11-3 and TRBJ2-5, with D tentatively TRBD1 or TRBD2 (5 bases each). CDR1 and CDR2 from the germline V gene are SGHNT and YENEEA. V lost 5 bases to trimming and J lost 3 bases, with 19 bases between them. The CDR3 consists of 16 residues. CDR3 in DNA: TGTGCCAGCAGCCCCTCCGGGGCAGGGAGAAAAGAGACCCAGTACTTC. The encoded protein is CASSPSGAGRKETQYF.

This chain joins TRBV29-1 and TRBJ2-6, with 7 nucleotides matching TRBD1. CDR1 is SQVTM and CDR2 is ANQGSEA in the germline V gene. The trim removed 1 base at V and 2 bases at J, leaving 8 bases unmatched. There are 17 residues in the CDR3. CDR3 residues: CSVEANRGLAGANVLTF. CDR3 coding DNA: TGCAGCGTTGAAGCTAACAGGGGCTTAGCTGGGGCCAACGTCCTGACTTTC.

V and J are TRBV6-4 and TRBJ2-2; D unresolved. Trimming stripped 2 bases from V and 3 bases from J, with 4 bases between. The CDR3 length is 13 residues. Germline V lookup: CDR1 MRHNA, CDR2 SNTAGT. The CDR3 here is CASSDGDTGELFF. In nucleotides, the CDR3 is TGTGCCAGCAGTGACGGGGACACCGGGGAGCTGTTTTTT.

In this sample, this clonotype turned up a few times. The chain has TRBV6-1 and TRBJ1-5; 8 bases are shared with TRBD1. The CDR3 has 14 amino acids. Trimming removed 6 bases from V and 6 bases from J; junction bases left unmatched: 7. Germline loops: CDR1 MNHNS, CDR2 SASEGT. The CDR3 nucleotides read TGTGCCAGCAGCCCCGGGACAGGCGGTCAGCCCCAGCATTTT. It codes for CASSPGTGGQPQHF.

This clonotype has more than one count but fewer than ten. The CDR3 here is CSARSGTSDYEQYF. As DNA, the CDR3 is TGCAGTGCTAGAAGCGGGACAAGTGACTACGAGCAGTACTTC. The chain has TRBV20-1 and TRBJ2-7; possibly TRBD2 for D (7 bases). V was cut by 2 bases and J by 3 bases, with 14 bases left in between. Germline loops: CDR1 DFQATT, CDR2 SNEGSKA (reference sequence). This CDR3 has 14 amino acids.

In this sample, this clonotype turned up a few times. The CDR3 here is CSALPRLAGNVDNEQFF. The CDR3 DNA sequence: TGCAGTGCCTTGCCAAGACTAGCGGGGAATGTAGACAATGAGCAGTTCTTC. J is TRBJ2-1 and V is TRBV20-1; 11 bases fit TRBD2. V trimming: 6 bases; J trimming: 5 bases; junction bases outside the gene matches: 15. The length of the CDR3 is 17 residues. Germline CDR1 and CDR2: DFQATT and SNEGSKA (reference sequence).

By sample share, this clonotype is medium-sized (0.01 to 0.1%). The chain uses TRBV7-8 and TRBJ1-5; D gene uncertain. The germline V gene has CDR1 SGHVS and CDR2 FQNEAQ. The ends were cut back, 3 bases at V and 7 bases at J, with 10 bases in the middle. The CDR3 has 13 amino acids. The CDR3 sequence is CASSFGQVQPQHF. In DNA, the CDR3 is TGTGCCAGCAGCTTCGGGCAGGTCCAGCCCCAGCATTTT.

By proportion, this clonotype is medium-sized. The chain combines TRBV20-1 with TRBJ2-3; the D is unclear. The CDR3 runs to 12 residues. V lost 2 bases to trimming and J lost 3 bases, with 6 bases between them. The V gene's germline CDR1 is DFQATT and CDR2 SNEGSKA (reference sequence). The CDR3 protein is CSARRSTDTQYF. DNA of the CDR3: TGCAGTGCTAGAAGGTCTACAGATACGCAGTATTTT.

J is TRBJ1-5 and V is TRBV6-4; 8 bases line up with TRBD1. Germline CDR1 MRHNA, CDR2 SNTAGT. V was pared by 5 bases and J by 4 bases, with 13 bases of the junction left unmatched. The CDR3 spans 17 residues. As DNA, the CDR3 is TGTGCCAGCAGTCCTCAGGGGGGGACAGGACCAAATCAGCCCCAGCATTTT. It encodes CASSPQGGTGPNQPQHF.

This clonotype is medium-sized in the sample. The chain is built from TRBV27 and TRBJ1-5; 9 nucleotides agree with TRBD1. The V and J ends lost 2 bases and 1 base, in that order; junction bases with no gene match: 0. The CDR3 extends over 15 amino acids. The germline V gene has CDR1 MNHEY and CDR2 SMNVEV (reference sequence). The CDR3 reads CASSLGQGSNQPQHF. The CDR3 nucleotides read TGTGCCAGCAGTTTAGGACAGGGGAGCAATCAGCCCCAGCATTTT.

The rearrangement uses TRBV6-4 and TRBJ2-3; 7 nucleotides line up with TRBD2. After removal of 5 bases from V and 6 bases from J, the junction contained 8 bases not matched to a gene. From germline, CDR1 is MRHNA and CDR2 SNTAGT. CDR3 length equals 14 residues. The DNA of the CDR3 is TGTGCCAGCAGTACAACCGGGGGGACGGATACGCAGTATTTT. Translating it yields CASSTTGGTDTQYF.

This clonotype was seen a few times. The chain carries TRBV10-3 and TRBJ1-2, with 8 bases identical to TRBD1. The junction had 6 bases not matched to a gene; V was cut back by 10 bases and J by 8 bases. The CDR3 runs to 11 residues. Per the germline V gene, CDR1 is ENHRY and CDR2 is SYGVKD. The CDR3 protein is CATRTGSGYTF. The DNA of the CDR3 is TGTGCCACCCGGACAGGGTCAGGCTACACCTTC.

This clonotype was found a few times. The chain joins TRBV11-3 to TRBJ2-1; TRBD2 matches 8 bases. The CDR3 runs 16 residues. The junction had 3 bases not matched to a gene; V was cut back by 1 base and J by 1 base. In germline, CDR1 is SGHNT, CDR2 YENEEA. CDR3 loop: CASSLAASGSYNEQFF. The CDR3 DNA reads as TGTGCCAGCAGCTTAGCGGCTAGCGGGTCCTACAATGAGCAGTTCTTC.

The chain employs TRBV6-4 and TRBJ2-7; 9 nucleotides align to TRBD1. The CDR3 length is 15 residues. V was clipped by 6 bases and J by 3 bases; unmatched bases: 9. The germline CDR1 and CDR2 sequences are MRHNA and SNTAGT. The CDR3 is CASSLPGQGFYEQYF. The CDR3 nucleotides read TGTGCCAGCAGCCTCCCGGGACAGGGTTTCTACGAGCAGTACTTC.

Written as DNA, the CDR3 is TGTGCCAGCAGTTTCGGGACAGTTGGCTACACCTTC. Translation: CASSFGTVGYTF. This chain uses TRBV12-3 or TRBV12-4 with TRBJ1-2, with 7 bases that match TRBD1. The junction had 2 bases not matched to a gene; V was cut back by 3 bases and J by 7 bases. This CDR3 is built from 12 residues.

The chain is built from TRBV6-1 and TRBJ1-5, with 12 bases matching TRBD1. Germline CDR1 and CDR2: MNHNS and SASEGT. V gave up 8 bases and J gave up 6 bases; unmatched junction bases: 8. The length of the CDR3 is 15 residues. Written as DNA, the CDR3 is TGTGCCAGCTGGAGGGGGACAGGGGGCAGTCAGCCCCAGCATTTT. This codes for CASWRGTGGSQPQHF.

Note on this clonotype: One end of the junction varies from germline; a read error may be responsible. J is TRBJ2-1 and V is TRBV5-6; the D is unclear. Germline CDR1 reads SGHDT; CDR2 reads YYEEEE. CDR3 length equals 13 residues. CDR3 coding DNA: TGTGCCGGCAGCTCGCCGCGGTTGACTGAGCAGTTCTTC. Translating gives CAGSSPRLTEQFF.

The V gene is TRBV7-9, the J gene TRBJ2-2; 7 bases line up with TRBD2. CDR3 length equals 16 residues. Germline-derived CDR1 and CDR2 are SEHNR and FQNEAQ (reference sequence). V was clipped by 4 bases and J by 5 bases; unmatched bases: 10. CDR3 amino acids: CASSSIAGRVTGELFF. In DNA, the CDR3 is TGTGCCAGCAGCTCCATCGCAGGGAGGGTAACCGGGGAGCTGTTTTTT.